This T cell receptor beta chain was documented in a study of blood T cell repertoires in COVID-19. CDR1 and CDR2 (germline): KGHSH, LQKENI. With 3 bases removed from V and 0 bases from J, the gap between germline ends came to 9 bases. The CDR3 has 14 residues. Seattle-derived patients entered the study during active infection and were followed longitudinally. Here immunoSEQ multiplex PCR was the method, and the copy in TCRdb shows in-frame clones only, minus some. The table lists approximately 250,000 clones, around nine tenths of them singletons. The chain has TRBV18 and TRBJ2-7, with a weak D call TRBD1 (5 bases). The receptor was isolated from a woman in her 70s with COVID-19, enrolled during active disease. Input material: peripheral blood. In DNA, the CDR3 is TGTGCCAGCTCACCCCAGACAGCCTCCTACGAGCAGTACTTC. The encoded protein is CASSPQTASYEQYF.